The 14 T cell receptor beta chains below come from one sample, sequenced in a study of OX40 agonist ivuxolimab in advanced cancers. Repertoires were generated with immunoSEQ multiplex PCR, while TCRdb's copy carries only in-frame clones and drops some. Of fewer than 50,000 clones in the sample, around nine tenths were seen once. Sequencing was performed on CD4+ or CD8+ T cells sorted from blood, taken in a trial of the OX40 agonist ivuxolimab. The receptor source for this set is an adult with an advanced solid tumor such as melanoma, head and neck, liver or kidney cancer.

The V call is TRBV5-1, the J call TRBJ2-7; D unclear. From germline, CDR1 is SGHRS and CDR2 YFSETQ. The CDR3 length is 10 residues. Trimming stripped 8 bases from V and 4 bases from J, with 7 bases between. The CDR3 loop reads CARPVYEQYF. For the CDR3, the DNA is TGCGCCAGACCGGTATACGAGCAGTACTTC. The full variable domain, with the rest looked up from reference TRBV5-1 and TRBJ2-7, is KAGVTQTPRYLIKTRGQQVTLSCSPISGHRSVSWYQQTPGQGLQFLFEYFSETQRNKGNFPGRFSGRQFSNSRSEMNVSTLELGDSALYLCARPVYEQYFGPGTRLTVT.

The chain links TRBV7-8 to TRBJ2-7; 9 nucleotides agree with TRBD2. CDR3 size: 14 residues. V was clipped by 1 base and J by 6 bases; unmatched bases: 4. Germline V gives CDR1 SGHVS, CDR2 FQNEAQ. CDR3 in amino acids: CASSLVAAGGEQYF. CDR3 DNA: TGTGCCAGCAGCTTAGTTGCAGCGGGAGGCGAGCAGTACTTC.

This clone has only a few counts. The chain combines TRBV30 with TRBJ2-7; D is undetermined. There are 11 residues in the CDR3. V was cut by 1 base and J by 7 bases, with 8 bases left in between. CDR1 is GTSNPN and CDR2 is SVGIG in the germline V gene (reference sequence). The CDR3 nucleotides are TGTGCCTGGAGTGCATACACAGAGCAGTACTTC. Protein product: CAWSAYTEQYF.

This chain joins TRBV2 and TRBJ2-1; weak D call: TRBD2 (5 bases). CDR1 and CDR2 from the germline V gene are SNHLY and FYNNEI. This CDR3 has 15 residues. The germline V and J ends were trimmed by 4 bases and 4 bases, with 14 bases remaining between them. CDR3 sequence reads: CASSGPRVLYNEQFF. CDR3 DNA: TGTGCCAGCAGTGGGCCGAGGGTCCTTTACAATGAGCAGTTCTTC.

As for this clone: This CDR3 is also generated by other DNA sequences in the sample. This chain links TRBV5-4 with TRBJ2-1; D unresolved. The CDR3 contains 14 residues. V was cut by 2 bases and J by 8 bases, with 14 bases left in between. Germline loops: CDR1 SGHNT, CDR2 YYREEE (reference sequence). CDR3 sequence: CASSFRPRKHEQFF. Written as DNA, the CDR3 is TGTGCCAGCAGCTTCCGCCCCAGGAAGCATGAGCAGTTCTTC.

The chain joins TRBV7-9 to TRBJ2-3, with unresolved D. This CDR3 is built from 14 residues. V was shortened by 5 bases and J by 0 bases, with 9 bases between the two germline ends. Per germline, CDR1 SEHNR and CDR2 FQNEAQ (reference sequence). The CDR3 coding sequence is TGTGCCAGCAGCGTTGTGGCTAGCACAGATACGCAGTATTTT. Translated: CASSVVASTDTQYF.

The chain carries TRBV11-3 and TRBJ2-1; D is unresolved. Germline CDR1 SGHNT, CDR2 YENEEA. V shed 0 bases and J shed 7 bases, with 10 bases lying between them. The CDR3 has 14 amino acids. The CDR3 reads CASSLDSRFNEQFF. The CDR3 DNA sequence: TGTGCCAGCAGCTTAGATTCAAGATTTAATGAGCAGTTCTTC.

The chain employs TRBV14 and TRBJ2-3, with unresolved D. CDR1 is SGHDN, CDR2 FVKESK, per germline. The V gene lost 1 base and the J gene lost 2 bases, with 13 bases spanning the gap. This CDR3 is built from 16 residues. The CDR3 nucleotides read TGTGCCAGCAGCCAAGGATTGTATTCGGCCACAGATACGCAGTATTTT. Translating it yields CASSQGLYSATDTQYF.

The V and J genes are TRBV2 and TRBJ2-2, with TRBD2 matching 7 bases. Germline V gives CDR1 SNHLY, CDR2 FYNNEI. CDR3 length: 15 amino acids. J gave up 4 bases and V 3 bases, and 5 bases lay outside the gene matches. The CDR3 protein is CASSDRSGGTGELFF. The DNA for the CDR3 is TGTGCCAGCAGTGATCGGTCGGGGGGCACCGGGGAGCTGTTTTTT.

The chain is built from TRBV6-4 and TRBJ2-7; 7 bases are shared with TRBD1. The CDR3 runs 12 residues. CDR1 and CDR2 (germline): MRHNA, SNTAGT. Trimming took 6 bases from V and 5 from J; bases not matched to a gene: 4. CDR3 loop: CASRSTGDEQYF. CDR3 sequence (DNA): TGTGCCAGCAGATCCACAGGGGACGAGCAGTACTTC.

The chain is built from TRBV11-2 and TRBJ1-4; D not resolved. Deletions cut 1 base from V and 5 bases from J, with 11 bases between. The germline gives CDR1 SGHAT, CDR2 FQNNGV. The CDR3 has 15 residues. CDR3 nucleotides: TGTGCCAGCAGCTTAGGGGAGAACGGAAATGAAAAACTGTTTTTT. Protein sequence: CASSLGENGNEKLFF.

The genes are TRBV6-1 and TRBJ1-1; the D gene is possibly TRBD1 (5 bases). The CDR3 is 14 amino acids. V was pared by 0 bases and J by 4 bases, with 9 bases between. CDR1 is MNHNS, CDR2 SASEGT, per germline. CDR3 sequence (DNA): TGTGCCAGCAGTGAAGCCCAGGGTCGCACTGAAGCTTTCTTT. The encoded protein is CASSEAQGRTEAFF.

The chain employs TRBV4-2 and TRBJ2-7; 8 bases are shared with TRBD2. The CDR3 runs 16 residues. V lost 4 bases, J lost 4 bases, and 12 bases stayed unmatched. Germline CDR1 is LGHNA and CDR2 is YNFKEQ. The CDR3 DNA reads TGTGCCAGCAGCCCGGACCGAACTAGCGGTACATACGAGCAGTACTTC. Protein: CASSPDRTSGTYEQYF.

The CDR3 sequence: CASSVARTVRERERGLDGYTF. The CDR3 coding sequence is TGTGCCAGCAGCGTAGCTCGGACAGTAAGGGAACGGGAACGCGGCTTGGATGGCTACACCTTC. The chain uses TRBV9 and TRBJ1-2, with a possible D match to TRBD1 (6 bases). The germline V and J ends were trimmed by 0 bases and 6 bases, with 33 bases remaining between them. This CDR3 has 21 residues. Looked up from germline, CDR1 is SGDLS and CDR2 is YYNGEE.